The 20 T cell receptor beta chains listed next were all sequenced from one sample in a study of blood T cell repertoires in COVID-19. Libraries were prepared by immunoSEQ multiplex PCR; TCRdb keeps only in-frame clonotypes and omits some of them. Altogether 200,000 to 250,000 clones are present, around 80% being singletons, with the ten largest covering 5.5% to 7%. The sequencing input was peripheral blood. The receptor set was obtained from a woman in her 70s with acute or convalescent COVID-19.

The chain links TRBV10-3 to TRBJ2-5, with unresolved D. This CDR3 region has 14 residues. Trimming took 5 bases from V and 5 from J, leaving 15 bases between them. From germline, CDR1 is ENHRY and CDR2 SYGVKD. CDR3 bases: TGTGCCATCAGTAATTTAGCAGAAGAGGAGACCCAGTACTTC. Translated: CAISNLAEEETQYF.

The chain combines TRBV6-5 with TRBJ2-1; 7 positions match TRBD2. CDR1 MNHEY and CDR2 SVGAGI come from the germline V gene. This CDR3 has 13 amino acids. The J segment lost 4 bases and the V segment lost 11 bases, leaving 8 bases of the junction unmatched. The CDR3 sequence: CAARASGYNEQFF. The CDR3 region has the DNA TGTGCCGCCAGGGCTAGCGGTTACAATGAGCAGTTCTTC.

About this clone: The sample carries other DNA sequences with the same CDR3. This sequence joins TRBV28 and TRBJ2-1; D possibly corresponds to TRBD1 (7 bases). The CDR3 totals 14 residues. V lost 6 bases and J lost 4, with 13 bases in between. The germline V gene encodes CDR1 MDHEN and CDR2 SYDVKM. CDR3 DNA: TGTGCCAGCAGCCTAGCAGGGGGGTACAATGAGCAGTTCTTC. Translating gives CASSLAGGYNEQFF. The variable domain in full, completed from reference TRBV28 and TRBJ2-1, reads DVKVTQSSRYLVKRTGEKVFLECVQDMDHENMFWYRQDPGLGLRLIYFSYDVKMKEKGDIPEGYSVSREKKERFSLILESASTNQTSMYLCASSLAGGYNEQFFGPGTRLTVL.

This clone was recorded only once. V gene TRBV5-1 combines with J gene TRBJ2-3; TRBD2 matches 7 bases. Germline CDR1 reads SGHRS; CDR2 reads YFSETQ. With V trimmed by 0 bases and J by 2 bases, 9 bases remained unmatched. This CDR3 is built from 17 residues. CDR3 protein: CASSLAGSGKVTDTQYF. The CDR3 coding sequence is TGCGCCAGCAGCTTGGCGGGCAGCGGGAAGGTCACAGATACGCAGTATTTT.

The rearrangement uses TRBV30 and TRBJ1-1, with unresolved D. Germline loops: CDR1 GTSNPN, CDR2 SVGIG (reference sequence). This CDR3 is built from 12 residues. V was clipped by 0 bases and J by 9 bases, with 11 bases between them. DNA for the CDR3: TGTGCCTGGAGTGTACCACATCCCCAAGCTTTCTTT. This translates into CAWSVPHPQAFF.

The rearrangement uses TRBV9 and TRBJ2-1; a possible D gene is TRBD2 (8 bases). The CDR3 is 16 amino acids. V lost 0 bases and J 12 bases, leaving 22 bases between the germline ends. CDR1 and CDR2 from the germline V gene are SGDLS and YYNGEE. The CDR3 DNA sequence: TGTGCCAGCAGCGTAGTCGGGTTGGGGACAGCGGGGGTGCAGTTCTTC. Its protein is CASSVVGLGTAGVQFF.

The chain is built from TRBV18 and TRBJ2-2, with unresolved D. V shed 2 bases and J shed 5 bases, with 3 bases lying between them. The CDR3 sequence is 12 residues long. From germline, CDR1 is KGHSH and CDR2 LQKENI. CDR3 region: CASSPITGELFF. The DNA of the CDR3 is TGTGCCAGCTCACCAATAACCGGGGAGCTGTTTTTT.

This chain uses TRBV20-1 with TRBJ2-3, with 10 bases matching TRBD2. The J segment lost 0 bases and the V segment lost 3 bases, leaving 12 bases of the junction unmatched. This CDR3 has 18 amino acids. Germline CDR1 DFQATT, CDR2 SNEGSKA (reference sequence). The CDR3 here is CSASEVAGGVFSTDTQYF. In DNA form, the CDR3 reads TGCAGTGCTAGTGAGGTAGCGGGAGGTGTTTTTAGCACAGATACGCAGTATTTT.

J is TRBJ2-7 and V is TRBV29-1, with 8 bases fitting TRBD1. Germline lookup yields CDR1 SQVTM and CDR2 ANQGSEA. The CDR3 runs 13 residues. With 7 bases clipped from V and 4 bases from J, the junction kept 9 bases outside the gene matches. CDR3 protein: CSATGQGEYEQYF. For the CDR3, the DNA is TGCAGCGCTACTGGACAGGGAGAATACGAGCAGTACTTC.

V usage is TRBV10-2 and J usage is TRBJ2-7; 7 bases are a match to TRBD1. V lost 6 bases and J lost 3; bases outside the gene matches: 5. CDR3 length: 13 amino acids. Germline CDR1 WSHSY, CDR2 SAAADI. In DNA form, the CDR3 reads TGCGCCAGCAGGACAGGGAAAGGCTACGAGCAGTACTTC. It encodes CASRTGKGYEQYF.

This clone was observed a few times. The chain has TRBV18 and TRBJ2-5; 7 positions agree with TRBD1. Trimming took 2 bases from V and 4 from J; bases not matched to a gene: 4. The CDR3 consists of 14 residues. Germline values: CDR1 KGHSH, CDR2 LQKENI. In DNA form, the CDR3 reads TGTGCCAGCTCACCAGGCAGGGGGAGAGAGACCCAGTACTTC. Translated: CASSPGRGRETQYF. Together with reference TRBV18 and TRBJ2-5, the CDR3 gives the full variable domain: NAGVMQNPRHLVRRRGQEARLRCSPMKGHSHVYWYRQLPEEGLKFMVYLQKENIIDESGMPKERFSAEFPKEGPSILRIQQVVRGDSAAYFCASSPGRGRETQYFGPGTRLLVL.

This clone was seen a single time. The V gene is TRBV7-2, the J gene TRBJ1-6; no definite D call. The germline V gene has CDR1 SGHTA and CDR2 FQGNSA. The CDR3 runs 16 residues. V dropped 5 bases and J dropped 6 bases, with 17 bases sitting between them. The CDR3 DNA is TGTGCCAGCAGCCTTCAACCGGGGTTAACTAATTCACCCCTCCACTTT. Its translation is CASSLQPGLTNSPLHF.

The chain is built from TRBV30 and TRBJ2-2; a weak D match, TRBD2 (5 bases). CDR1 GTSNPN and CDR2 SVGIG come from the germline V gene (reference sequence). With 0 bases removed from V and 1 base from J, the gap between germline ends came to 9 bases. This CDR3 region has 15 residues. CDR3 loop: CAWSVPSRNTGELFF. The CDR3 DNA is TGTGCCTGGAGTGTACCTAGCCGGAACACCGGGGAGCTGTTTTTT.

This CDR3 reads CASSLDGGSESRQFF. The DNA for the CDR3 is TGTGCCAGCAGCTTAGATGGTGGTAGCGAATCCCGGCAGTTCTTC. The chain has TRBV7-2 and TRBJ2-1; D may be TRBD2 (5 bases). V shed 1 base and J shed 12 bases, with 19 bases lying between them. Germline V gene data show CDR1 as SGHTA and CDR2 as FQGNSA. The CDR3 is 15 residues long.

The chain has TRBV2 and TRBJ1-5; TRBD1 might be the D (5 bases). V was trimmed by 4 bases and J by 5 bases, leaving 15 bases between them. Germline-derived CDR1 and CDR2 are SNHLY and FYNNEI. The CDR3 runs to 15 residues. The chain's CDR3 is CASSARGEGDQPQHF. Here the CDR3 DNA reads TGTGCCAGCAGTGCCCGGGGGGAAGGGGATCAGCCCCAGCATTTT.

This clone has a single count. This rearrangement joins TRBV5-1 to TRBJ2-1; D gene ambiguous. The ends were cut back, 0 bases at V and 0 bases at J, with 4 bases in the middle. The length of the CDR3 is 14 residues. Germline V CDR1 and CDR2: SGHRS, YFSETQ. CDR3 residues: CASSLDTSYNEQFF. CDR3 in DNA: TGCGCCAGCAGCTTGGACACCTCCTACAATGAGCAGTTCTTC.

This chain links TRBV28 with TRBJ2-5; D call uncertain. Looked up from germline, CDR1 is MDHEN and CDR2 is SYDVKM. The CDR3 sequence is 12 residues long. The germline V and J ends were trimmed by 5 bases and 4 bases, with 8 bases remaining between them. The CDR3 region has the DNA TGTGCCAGCAGTCCAGGTCCAGAGACCCAGTACTTC. Encoded protein: CASSPGPETQYF.

This clone was seen once. The gene calls are TRBV14 and TRBJ1-6, with D maybe TRBD1 (6 bases). Germline CDR1 reads SGHDN; CDR2 reads FVKESK. The CDR3 spans 14 residues. V was clipped by 1 base and J by 7 bases, with 8 bases between them. CDR3 sequence: CASSQGTANSPLHF. CDR3 bases: TGTGCCAGCAGCCAAGGGACAGCCAATTCACCCCTCCACTTT.

This chain uses TRBV5-1 with TRBJ2-7; D not resolved. CDR1 and CDR2 from the germline V gene are SGHRS and YFSETQ. Trimming removed 0 bases at V and 0 bases at J, with 13 bases between. The CDR3 has 16 amino acids. CDR3 loop: CASSLEAPPISYEQYF. CDR3 DNA sequence: TGCGCCAGCAGCTTGGAAGCACCGCCGATCTCCTACGAGCAGTACTTC.

This clone occurred once. V gene TRBV7-5 combines with J gene TRBJ2-2; TRBD2 is the table's D call and was not checked against the DNA. TRBV7-5 is recorded as a pseudogene. The length of the CDR3 is 17 residues. The CDR3 sequence: CARSSLLAGGPPGELFF. The CDR3 DNA sequence: TGTGCCAGAAGCTCCCTTCTAGCGGGAGGGCCCCCCGGGGAGCTGTTTTTT.